These T cell receptor beta chains were read from a single sample in a study of T-cell memory formation after mild COVID-19. TCRdb redid the calling of the 5' RACE reads with MiXCR, one entry per CDR3 protein. The sample shows roughly 450,000 distinct CDR3 sequences, roughly 18% of them seen only once. The material sequenced was PBMCs or a T cell subset sorted from them (not recorded which). The receptors originated from a young man who had mild COVID-19 (a few samples of this study predate the infection). Cell type and time point are not known. The CDR3 runs from the conserved cysteine through the conserved F or W. The D gene is left open where the match is weak. Only part of the rows carry a size: once, few, many, or a class if the clone is expanded.

size: few
V: TRBV7-9
J: TRBJ2-7
D: TRBD1
CDR3: CASSLHGTGGYEQYF
DNA: TGTGCCAGCAGTTTACACGGGACAGGTGGATACGAGCAGTACTTC

size: few
V: TRBV12-3/TRBV12-4
J: TRBJ2-2
D: TRBD1
CDR3: CASSATPGTGITGELFF
DNA: TGTGCCAGCAGTGCGACCCCCGGGACAGGGATCACCGGGGAGCTGTTTTTT

size: .
V: TRBV20-1
J: TRBJ1-2
D: TRBD1
CDR3: CSAWDSLYGYTF
DNA: TGCAGTGCTTGGGACAGTCTCTATGGCTACACCTTC

size: once
V: TRBV2
J: TRBJ1-1
D: .
CDR3: CASSVLGNSEAFF
DNA: TGTGCCAGCAGTGTCTTGGGGAACAGTGAAGCTTTCTTT

size: .
V: TRBV20-1
J: TRBJ1-4
D: TRBD1
CDR3: CSARDPGRGEKLFF
DNA: TGCAGTGCTAGAGATCCCGGCAGGGGGGAAAAACTGTTTTTT

size: .
V: TRBV6-5
J: TRBJ1-1
D: .
CDR3: CASSYGQMNTEAFF
DNA: TGTGCCAGCAGTTACGGGCAGATGAACACTGAAGCTTTCTTT

size: .
V: TRBV7-2
J: TRBJ1-2
D: TRBD1
CDR3: CASSISQGNGYTF
DNA: TGTGCCAGCAGCATCTCACAGGGGAACGGCTACACCTTC

size: many
V: TRBV20-1
J: TRBJ2-3
D: .
CDR3: CSARTLGSTDTQYF
DNA: TGCAGTGCCCGGACCCTAGGTAGCACAGATACGCAGTATTTT

size: .
V: TRBV30
J: TRBJ2-7
D: .
CDR3: CAWSRDLFYEQYF
DNA: TGTGCCTGGAGCCGAGACCTATTCTACGAGCAGTACTTC

size: .
V: TRBV5-6
J: TRBJ2-6
D: .
CDR3: CASSSGAGEPTSTNGANVLTF
DNA: TGTGCCAGCAGCTCGGGGGCAGGTGAACCTACCTCCACAAATGGGGCCAACGTCCTGACTTTC

size: .
V: TRBV6-2/TRBV6-3
J: TRBJ2-7
D: .
CDR3: CASFEGYEQYF
DNA: TGTGCCAGCTTTGAGGGGTACGAGCAGTACTTC

size: many
V: TRBV3-1
J: TRBJ1-5
D: .
CDR3: CASSQGNQPQHF
DNA: TGTGCCAGCAGCCAGGGGAATCAGCCCCAGCATTTT

size: .
V: TRBV29-1
J: TRBJ2-7
D: TRBD2
CDR3: CSVGVSGSDTSYEQYF
DNA: TGCAGCGTTGGGGTAAGCGGGAGTGATACGTCCTACGAGCAGTACTTC

size: few
V: TRBV7-9
J: TRBJ2-3
D: TRBD1
CDR3: CASSPRGGRVDTQYF
DNA: TGTGCCAGCAGTCCCCGAGGGGGCCGGGTAGATACGCAGTATTTT

size: many
V: TRBV5-1
J: TRBJ2-1
D: .
CDR3: CASSVQGGDEQFF
DNA: TGCGCCAGCAGCGTCCAGGGGGGCGATGAGCAGTTCTTC

size: few
V: TRBV7-2
J: TRBJ1-1
D: .
CDR3: CASSSPSSYTEAFF
DNA: TGTGCCAGCAGCTCCCCCTCCAGCTACACTGAAGCTTTCTTT

size: many
V: TRBV12-3/TRBV12-4
J: TRBJ1-2
D: TRBD1
CDR3: CASSRPGTGLYGYTF
DNA: TGTGCCAGCAGCCGTCCCGGGACAGGGCTCTATGGCTACACCTTC

size: .
V: TRBV29-1
J: TRBJ1-4
D: TRBD1
CDR3: CSVDMGQGEKLFF
DNA: TGCAGCGTTGACATGGGACAGGGGGAAAAACTGTTTTTT

size: .
V: TRBV20-1
J: TRBJ2-3
D: .
CDR3: CSVFSGRGPNTQYF
DNA: TGCAGTGTCTTTAGCGGGCGGGGGCCAAATACGCAGTATTTT

size: .
V: TRBV25-1
J: TRBJ2-7
D: .
CDR3: CASSPGEGVEQYF
DNA: TGTGCCAGCAGTCCCGGCGAGGGGGTGGAGCAGTACTTC

size: .
V: TRBV27
J: TRBJ1-1
D: .
CDR3: CASSPPSWGQVAFF
DNA: TGTGCCAGCAGTCCTCCGTCCTGGGGGCAAGTAGCTTTCTTT

size: .
V: TRBV5-1
J: TRBJ2-1
D: TRBD2
CDR3: CASSLAGTSHLGEQFF
DNA: TGCGCCAGCAGCTTGGCCGGGACTAGTCATCTGGGTGAGCAGTTCTTC

size: .
V: TRBV3-1
J: TRBJ1-5
D: .
CDR3: CASSQDSDQPQHF
DNA: TGTGCCAGCAGCCAGGACAGCGATCAGCCCCAGCATTTT

size: many
V: TRBV27
J: TRBJ2-5
D: .
CDR3: CASSSGTVGTQYF
DNA: TGTGCCAGCAGCTCCGGGACGGTGGGGACCCAGTACTTC

size: .
V: TRBV7-2
J: TRBJ2-5
D: TRBD1
CDR3: CASSLSGQGPTQYF
DNA: TGTGCCAGCAGCTTAAGTGGACAGGGACCTACCCAGTACTTC

size: few
V: TRBV12-3/TRBV12-4
J: TRBJ1-1
D: TRBD1
CDR3: CASSPTGGITEAFF
DNA: TGTGCCAGCAGCCCCACAGGGGGCATCACTGAAGCTTTCTTT

size: .
V: TRBV6-6
J: TRBJ1-1
D: .
CDR3: CATLNIRGGTEAFF
DNA: TGTGCCACCCTAAACATAAGGGGGGGCACTGAAGCTTTCTTT

size: few
V: TRBV12-3/TRBV12-4
J: TRBJ1-2
D: .
CDR3: CASRISGVPGYTF
DNA: TGTGCCAGCAGAATCAGTGGGGTCCCCGGCTACACCTTC

size: .
V: TRBV6-2/TRBV6-3
J: TRBJ1-1
D: TRBD1
CDR3: CASSYSPGQGKTAFF
DNA: TGTGCCAGCAGTTACTCCCCGGGACAGGGAAAGACGGCTTTCTTT

size: .
V: TRBV5-1
J: TRBJ1-6
D: TRBD1
CDR3: CASRLGWTGLGGNSPLHF
DNA: TGCGCCAGCAGGCTTGGATGGACAGGGCTCGGGGGGAATTCACCCCTCCACTTT

size: .
V: TRBV27
J: TRBJ2-7
D: .
CDR3: CASSPEEAGARYEQYF
DNA: TGTGCCAGCAGCCCGGAGGAGGCGGGGGCCCGCTACGAGCAGTACTTC

size: many
V: TRBV10-3
J: TRBJ2-7
D: .
CDR3: CAISESSGSYEQYF
DNA: TGTGCCATCAGTGAGTCTAGCGGATCCTACGAGCAGTACTTC

size: .
V: TRBV12-3/TRBV12-4
J: TRBJ2-1
D: TRBD1
CDR3: CASSPPNRGPEQFF
DNA: TGTGCCAGCAGCCCACCCAACAGGGGGCCTGAGCAGTTCTTC

size: few
V: TRBV5-1
J: TRBJ1-3
D: TRBD1
CDR3: CASSSRTGGNTIYF
DNA: TGCGCCAGCAGCTCCCGGACAGGGGGAAACACCATATATTTT

size: .
V: TRBV15
J: TRBJ1-2
D: .
CDR3: CATSYSRGDGYTF
DNA: TGTGCCACCAGCTACAGCCGAGGGGACGGCTACACCTTC

size: many
V: TRBV5-1
J: TRBJ1-2
D: TRBD1
CDR3: CASSFIMGTGGGYTF
DNA: TGCGCCAGCAGCTTCATCATGGGGACAGGAGGCGGCTACACCTTC

size: .
V: TRBV6-5
J: TRBJ1-5
D: .
CDR3: CASSYSVGREPQHF
DNA: TGTGCCAGCAGTTACTCGGTGGGCAGGGAGCCCCAGCATTTT

size: .
V: TRBV6-6
J: TRBJ1-2
D: .
CDR3: CASSYSDRSGYTF
DNA: TGTGCCAGCAGTTACTCCGACAGATCTGGCTACACCTTC